The next 21 T cell receptor beta chains were all read from a single sample in a study of blood T cells in healthy people across ages. Alongside a J-beta primer mix, a sample-barcoded 5' primer served in a second PCR lasting about 7 to 11 cycles. TCRdb re-derived calls from the 5' RACE reads in MiXCR, one entry per CDR3 protein. This table has around 280,000 distinct CDR3 sequences, roughly 26% appearing once. What was sequenced was blood. These receptors originate from a woman in her 70s in good health.

Comments on this clonotype: A clone one base away is much larger, so this may be a read error. The rearrangement uses TRBV28 and TRBJ2-5, with 10 bases that match TRBD1. V lost 2 bases to trimming and J lost 11 bases; unmatched junction nucleotides: 8. The CDR3 loop spans 14 amino acids. Germline V lookup: CDR1 MDHEN, CDR2 SYDVKM. The CDR3 nucleotides read TGTGCCAGCAGTTTAGAGGACAGGGGGGAGGAGCAGTACTTC. It codes for CASSLEDRGEEQYF. Complete variable domain (other parts from reference TRBV28 and TRBJ2-5): DVKVTQSSRYLVKRTGEKVFLECVQDMDHENMFWYRQDPGLGLRLIYFSYDVKMKEKGDIPEGYSVSREKKERFSLILESASTNQTSMYLCASSLEDRGEEQYFGPGTRLLVL.

This clonotype was counted between two and nine times. The chain is built from TRBV5-1 and TRBJ2-3; unclear D gene. The V end lost 4 bases, the J end lost 2 bases, and 8 bases lay between the germline ends. Germline CDR1 reads SGHRS; CDR2 reads YFSETQ. The length of the CDR3 is 13 residues. The chain's CDR3 is CASSPENTDTQYF. The CDR3 nucleotides read TGCGCCAGCAGCCCGGAAAACACAGATACGCAGTATTTT.

This clonotype was recorded many times. The J gene is TRBJ1-4, the V gene TRBV28; D is possibly TRBD1 (5 bases). The germline V gene has CDR1 MDHEN and CDR2 SYDVKM. Trimming stripped 4 bases from V and 6 bases from J, with 12 bases between. CDR3 length: 14 residues. The CDR3 nucleotides are TGTGCCAGCAGTTCGGGGGGACCGGATGAAAAACTGTTTTTT. The encoded protein is CASSSGGPDEKLFF. The whole variable domain, filled in from reference TRBV28 and TRBJ1-4, reads DVKVTQSSRYLVKRTGEKVFLECVQDMDHENMFWYRQDPGLGLRLIYFSYDVKMKEKGDIPEGYSVSREKKERFSLILESASTNQTSMYLCASSSGGPDEKLFFGSGTQLSVL.

This clonotype was seen more than once but under ten times. CDR3 loop: CSGKPGEAKYF. The DNA for the CDR3 is TGCAGTGGCAAGCCGGGCGAAGCTAAGTACTTC. The chain links TRBV20-1 to TRBJ2-5; D ambiguous. V was cut by 7 bases and J by 12 bases, with 18 bases left in between. Germline V lookup: CDR1 DFQATT, CDR2 SNEGSKA (reference sequence). The CDR3 extends over 11 amino acids.

This sequence joins TRBV29-1 and TRBJ1-4; D unclear. V was shortened by 6 bases and J by 5 bases, with 16 bases between the two germline ends. The CDR3 runs to 14 residues. Germline-derived CDR1 and CDR2 are SQVTM and ANQGSEA. In nucleotides, the CDR3 is TGCAGCGTACCCGCAGGCACCCAGAATGAAAAACTGTTTTTT. It translates to CSVPAGTQNEKLFF.

J is TRBJ2-2 and V is TRBV29-1; 9 positions agree with TRBD1. V shed 4 bases, J shed 3 bases, and the junction held 3 bases outside the gene matches. Germline CDR1 SQVTM, CDR2 ANQGSEA. This CDR3 has 14 amino acids. CDR3 loop: CSVAGQGHTGELFF. CDR3 in DNA: TGCAGCGTTGCGGGACAGGGCCACACCGGGGAGCTGTTTTTT.

This clonotype was picked up a small number of times. The V gene is TRBV28, the J gene TRBJ1-3; no clear D gene. V shed 5 bases and J shed 0 bases, with 14 bases lying between them. The germline CDR1 and CDR2 sequences are MDHEN and SYDVKM. The CDR3 length is 16 residues. CDR3 sequence: CASSQDRRRSGNTIYF. The CDR3 bases are TGTGCCAGCAGTCAGGACCGTCGCCGCTCTGGAAACACCATATATTTT.

This clonotype was counted between two and nine times. CDR3 DNA sequence: TGTGCCAGCAGCTTCGTGGACGGGAACTACAATGAGCAGTTCTTC. Protein sequence: CASSFVDGNYNEQFF. The chain uses TRBV5-6 and TRBJ2-1; tentative D call: TRBD2 (5 bases). This CDR3 spans 15 amino acids. The germline V and J ends were trimmed by 2 bases and 3 bases, with 12 bases remaining between them. CDR1 is SGHDT and CDR2 is YYEEEE in the germline V gene.

This clonotype was observed a handful of times. The CDR3 DNA is TGTGCCAGCAGCCAAATATCAGATTTGAACACTGAAGCTTTCTTT. It codes for CASSQISDLNTEAFF. The chain recombines TRBV7-8 with TRBJ1-1; D is unresolved. The germline V gene encodes CDR1 SGHVS and CDR2 FQNEAQ. The length of the CDR3 is 15 residues. Trimming left V 5 bases short and J 0 bases short, with 13 bases between.

J is TRBJ2-3 and V is TRBV4-2; TRBD1 might be the D (5 bases). V dropped 2 bases and J dropped 1 base, with 13 bases sitting between them. The CDR3 sequence is 16 residues long. CDR1 is LGHNA and CDR2 is YNFKEQ in the germline V gene. The CDR3, as DNA: TGTGCCAGCAGCCAAAGAAGGGGCCGCGGCACAGATACGCAGTATTTT. This gives the protein CASSQRRGRGTDTQYF.

This clonotype was seen repeatedly, ten times or more. The chain recombines TRBV7-3 with TRBJ2-7; 11 bases are a match to TRBD2. The germline V gene has CDR1 SGHTA and CDR2 FQGTGA. The J segment lost 2 bases and the V segment lost 4 bases, leaving 16 bases of the junction unmatched. The CDR3 is 19 residues long. The DNA for the CDR3 is TGTGCCAGCAGCTCAATAAATTGGTGGGGACTAGCGGTTACCTACGAGCAGTACTTC. It specifies CASSSINWWGLAVTYEQYF.

This chain joins TRBV5-1 and TRBJ2-7; D might be TRBD1 (5 bases). Trimming shortened V by 0 bases and J by 3 bases, and 13 bases separated the two germline ends. The V gene's germline CDR1 is SGHRS and CDR2 YFSETQ. CDR3 size: 15 residues. CDR3 bases: TGCGCCAGCAGCTTGGGGGAAGGGGCCCTCTACGAGCAGTACTTC. It translates to CASSLGEGALYEQYF.

Only a few counts were recorded for this clonotype. The chain carries TRBV6-6 and TRBJ2-3; 11 nucleotides line up with TRBD2. Germline loops: CDR1 MNHNY, CDR2 SVGAGI (reference sequence). This CDR3 spans 19 amino acids. J was trimmed by 5 bases and V by 2 bases; bases with no gene match: 15. The CDR3 sequence is CASSYGMVRFGLAGDTQYF. CDR3 DNA: TGTGCCAGCAGTTACGGAATGGTGAGATTCGGACTAGCGGGAGATACGCAGTATTTT.

This clonotype appeared a few times. The rearrangement uses TRBV5-1 and TRBJ2-1, with TRBD2 identical over 9 bases. With 2 bases clipped from V and 0 bases from J, the junction kept 3 bases outside the gene matches. The CDR3 totals 16 residues. Germline assignment: CDR1 SGHRS and CDR2 YFSETQ. Written as DNA, the CDR3 is TGCGCCAGCAGCTTTTTAGCGGGAGCCTCCTACAATGAGCAGTTCTTC. It translates to CASSFLAGASYNEQFF. Variable domain in full (rest from reference TRBV5-1 and TRBJ2-1): KAGVTQTPRYLIKTRGQQVTLSCSPISGHRSVSWYQQTPGQGLQFLFEYFSETQRNKGNFPGRFSGRQFSNSRSEMNVSTLELGDSALYLCASSFLAGASYNEQFFGPGTRLTVL.

This clonotype came up many times. This chain joins TRBV5-4 and TRBJ1-1; a weak D match, TRBD1 (5 bases). The germline V gene has CDR1 SGHNT and CDR2 YYREEE (reference sequence). The CDR3 consists of 14 residues. Trimming pared 4 bases from V and 0 bases from J, leaving 10 bases between. The chain's CDR3 is CASSRTTMNTEAFF. For the CDR3, the DNA is TGTGCCAGCAGCCGGACAACCATGAACACTGAAGCTTTCTTT.

This clonotype was counted between two and nine times. Sequence at one end of the junction differs from germline and may be a read error. This sequence joins TRBV7-7 and TRBJ2-5; 7 bases match TRBD1. The length of the CDR3 is 18 residues. Germline CDR1 and CDR2: SSHAT and FNYEAQ (reference sequence). The chain's CDR3 is CASSGDSRGMDRKETQYF. The CDR3 DNA follows: TGTGCTAGCAGCGGAGATTCGAGGGGAATGGACAGGAAAGAGACCCAGTACTTC.

This clonotype was recorded a few times. DNA of the CDR3: TGCAGTGGGGCAAGTGGATACGGGAACACCGGGGAGCTGTTTTTT. This codes for CSGASGYGNTGELFF. The chain is built from TRBV20-1 and TRBJ2-2; D is uncertain. The CDR3 is 15 amino acids. CDR1 DFQATT and CDR2 SNEGSKA come from the germline V gene (reference sequence). The V gene lost 7 bases and the J gene lost 1 base, with 16 bases spanning the gap.

The V and J genes are TRBV4-2 and TRBJ2-1; D is ambiguous. The germline gives CDR1 LGHNA, CDR2 YNFKEQ. The CDR3 has 17 residues. Trimming shortened V by 1 base and J by 0 bases, and 13 bases separated the two germline ends. DNA of the CDR3: TGTGCCAGCAGCCAAGGTCCCCCCCTCTACTCCTACAATGAGCAGTTCTTC. Protein sequence: CASSQGPPLYSYNEQFF.

The table lists this clonotype with a few counts. V gene TRBV6-5 combines with J gene TRBJ2-2; D ambiguous. This CDR3 has 13 residues. CDR1 and CDR2 from the germline V gene are MNHEY and SVGAGI. V shed 2 bases and J shed 4 bases, with 5 bases lying between them. The CDR3 sequence is CASSYILTGELFF. DNA of the CDR3: TGTGCCAGCAGTTACATCCTCACCGGGGAGCTGTTTTTT.

This clonotype was observed at least ten times. The chain has TRBV19 and TRBJ1-1; D not resolved. The CDR3 sequence is 14 residues long. CDR1 LNHDA and CDR2 SQIVND come from the germline V gene (reference sequence). V dropped 6 bases and J dropped 1 base, with 12 bases sitting between them. For the CDR3, the DNA is TGTGCCAGTAGCGCGGACCGGTGGAACACTGAAGCTTTCTTT. Amino acid sequence: CASSADRWNTEAFF.

This rearrangement joins TRBV29-1 to TRBJ2-1, with 7 bases lining up with TRBD1. Germline-derived CDR1 and CDR2 are SQVTM and ANQGSEA. V lost 2 bases and J lost 8; bases outside the gene matches: 6. The CDR3 is made up of 13 amino acids. CDR3 sequence: CSVEQGVNYEQFF. CDR3 in DNA: TGCAGCGTTGAACAGGGGGTTAACTATGAGCAGTTCTTC.